The 8 T cell receptor beta chains in this list originate from one sample, sequenced in a study of blood T cells in healthy people across ages. The use of a sample-barcoded 5' primer and a J-beta primer mix characterized a second PCR of about 6 to 11 cycles. A single record per CDR3 protein comes from TCRdb applying MiXCR to the 5' RACE reads. The table records more than 900,000 distinct CDR3 sequences, approximately 25% of them present only once. These data were also reused for a study on T cells of mothers and their children.

Sample: blood. All receptors come from a girl aged 2 to 9 in good health.

This clonotype has just a few counts. The chain combines TRBV5-1 with TRBJ2-5; no reliable D call. There are 13 residues in the CDR3. Germline CDR1 is SGHRS and CDR2 is YFSETQ. Deletions cut 0 bases from V and 5 bases from J, with 8 bases between. The CDR3 loop is CASSLGDWETQYF. CDR3 sequence (DNA): TGCGCCAGCAGCTTGGGAGATTGGGAGACCCAGTACTTC.

This rearrangement joins TRBV20-1 to TRBJ1-1; D gene ambiguous. Germline V gene lookup returns CDR1 DFQATT and CDR2 SNEGSKA (reference sequence). This CDR3 has 12 amino acids. V shed 0 bases and J shed 4 bases, with 6 bases lying between them. Written as DNA, the CDR3 is TGCAGTGCTAGAGACGGTCTCACTGAAGCTTTCTTT. Its translation is CSARDGLTEAFF.

This chain connects TRBV7-3 to TRBJ2-3, with 8 bases lining up with TRBD2. The V segment lost 5 bases and the J segment 5 bases; nucleotides outside the gene matches: 9. The CDR3 is 15 residues long. Germline V gene lookup returns CDR1 SGHTA and CDR2 FQGTGA. CDR3 loop: CASSLTGGQLDTQYF. CDR3 nucleotide sequence: TGTGCCAGCAGCCTGACGGGGGGGCAATTAGATACGCAGTATTTT.

This clonotype has a handful of counts. This chain uses TRBV5-8 with TRBJ2-7; weak D call: TRBD2 (5 bases). Germline assignment: CDR1 SGHTS and CDR2 YDEGEE. The length of the CDR3 is 11 residues. V gave up 4 bases and J gave up 10 bases, with 12 bases separating them. The CDR3 spells CASSPSGIQYF. CDR3 DNA sequence: TGTGCCAGCAGCCCGAGCGGCATCCAGTACTTC.

This clonotype was counted between two and nine times. This sequence joins TRBV10-3 and TRBJ2-2; D unresolved. Looked up from germline, CDR1 is ENHRY and CDR2 is SYGVKD. This CDR3 spans 12 amino acids. V was cut by 4 bases and J by 3 bases, with 3 bases left in between. The CDR3, as DNA: TGTGCCATCAGTGTGGACACCGGGGAGCTGTTTTTT. Translation: CAISVDTGELFF.

The rearrangement links TRBV20-1 to TRBJ1-1; D gene unclear. Germline V gene sequence: CDR1 DFQATT, CDR2 SNEGSKA (reference sequence). This CDR3 contains 13 residues. V was clipped by 0 bases and J by 0 bases, with 5 bases between them. The CDR3 protein is CSARDSLNTEAFF. DNA for the CDR3: TGCAGTGCTAGAGATTCCCTGAACACTGAAGCTTTCTTT.

This clonotype has more than one count but fewer than ten. V usage is TRBV4-1 and J usage is TRBJ2-7; D is unresolved. The germline V gene has CDR1 MGHRA and CDR2 YSYEKL. The CDR3 length is 15 residues. Trimming stripped 1 base from V and 10 bases from J, with 20 bases between. The CDR3 nucleotides read TGCGCCAGCAGCCAAGGGGAACAGCTCCCTTACGGTCAGTACTTC. This sequence encodes CASSQGEQLPYGQYF.

There are a few counts of this clonotype. CDR3 nucleotide sequence: TGTGCCAGCAGCCAAGGGTCGTCATATTACAATGAGCAGTTCTTC. Protein product: CASSQGSSYYNEQFF. The chain links TRBV14 to TRBJ2-1, with D unclear. The CDR3 has 15 amino acids. Trimming took 1 base from V and 4 from J, leaving 11 bases between them. Germline CDR1 reads SGHDN; CDR2 reads FVKESK.